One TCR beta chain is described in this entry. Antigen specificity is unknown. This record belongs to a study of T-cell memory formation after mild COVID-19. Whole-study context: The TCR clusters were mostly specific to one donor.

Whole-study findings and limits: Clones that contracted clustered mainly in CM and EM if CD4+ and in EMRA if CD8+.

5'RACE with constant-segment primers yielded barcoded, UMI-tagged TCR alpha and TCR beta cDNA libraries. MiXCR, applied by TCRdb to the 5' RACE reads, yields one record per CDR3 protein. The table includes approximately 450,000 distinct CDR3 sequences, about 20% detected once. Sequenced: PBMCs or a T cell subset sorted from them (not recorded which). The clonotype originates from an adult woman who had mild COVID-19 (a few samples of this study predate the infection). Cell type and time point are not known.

The DNA of the CDR3 is TGCGCCAGCAGCCGTAGCGGGGGGAGCTCCTACAATGAGCAGTTCTTC. This sequence encodes CASSRSGGSSYNEQFF. The V gene is TRBV5-1, the J gene TRBJ2-1; 10 nucleotides align to TRBD2. The CDR3 spans 16 residues. J gave up 0 bases and V 4 bases, and 4 bases lay outside the gene matches. Germline loops: CDR1 SGHRS, CDR2 YFSETQ.